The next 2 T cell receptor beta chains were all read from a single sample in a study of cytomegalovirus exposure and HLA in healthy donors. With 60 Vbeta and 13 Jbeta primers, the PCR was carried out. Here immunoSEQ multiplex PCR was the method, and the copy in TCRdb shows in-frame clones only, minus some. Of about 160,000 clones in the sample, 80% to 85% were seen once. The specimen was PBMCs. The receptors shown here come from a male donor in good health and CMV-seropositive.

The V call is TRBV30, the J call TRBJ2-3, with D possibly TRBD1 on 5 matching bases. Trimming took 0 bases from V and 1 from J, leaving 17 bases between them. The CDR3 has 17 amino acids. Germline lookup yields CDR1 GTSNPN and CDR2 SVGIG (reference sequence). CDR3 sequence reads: CAWSVPAPRARTDTQYF. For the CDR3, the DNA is TGTGCCTGGAGTGTCCCGGCCCCCAGGGCCCGCACAGATACGCAGTATTTT.

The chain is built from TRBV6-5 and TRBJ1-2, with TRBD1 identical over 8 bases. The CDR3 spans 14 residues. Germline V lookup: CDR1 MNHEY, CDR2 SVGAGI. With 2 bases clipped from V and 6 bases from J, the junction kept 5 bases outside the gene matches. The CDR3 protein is CASSYNRGLDGYTF. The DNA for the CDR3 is TGTGCCAGCAGTTACAACAGGGGGTTAGATGGCTACACCTTC.